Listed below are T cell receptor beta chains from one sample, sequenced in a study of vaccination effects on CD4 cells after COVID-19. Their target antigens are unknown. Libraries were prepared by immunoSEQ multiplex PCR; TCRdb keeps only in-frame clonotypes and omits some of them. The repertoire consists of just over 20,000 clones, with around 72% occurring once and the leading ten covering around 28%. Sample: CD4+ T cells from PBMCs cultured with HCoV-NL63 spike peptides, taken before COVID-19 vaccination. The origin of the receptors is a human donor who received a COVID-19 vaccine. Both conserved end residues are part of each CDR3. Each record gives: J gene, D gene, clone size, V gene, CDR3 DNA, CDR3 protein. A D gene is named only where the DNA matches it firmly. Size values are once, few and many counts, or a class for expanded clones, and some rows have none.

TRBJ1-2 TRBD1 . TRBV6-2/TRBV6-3 TGTGCCAGCAGTGGAGACAGGGGGCGCAACTATGGCTACACCTTC CASSGDRGRNYGYTF
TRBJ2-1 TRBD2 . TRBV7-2 TGTGCCAGCAGCTTAGCGGGACTAGGTGAGCAGTTCTTC CASSLAGLGEQFF
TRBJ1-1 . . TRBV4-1 TGCGCCAGCAGCCAAAGGGGGAACACTGAAGCTTTCTTT CASSQRGNTEAFF
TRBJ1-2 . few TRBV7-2 TGTGCCAGCAGCTTAGAGAAGCCCAAGGACACGTTC CASSLEKPKDTF
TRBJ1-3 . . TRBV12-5 TGTGCTAGTGGTTTGAGGTCTGGAAACACCATATATTTT CASGLRSGNTIYF
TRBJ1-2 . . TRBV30 TGTGCCTGGAGTGTGTCCGGGAACTATGGCTACACCTTC CAWSVSGNYGYTF
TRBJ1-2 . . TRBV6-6 TGTGCCAGCAGCCTCGGGGCCGGCTACACCTTC CASSLGAGYTF
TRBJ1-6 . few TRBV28 TGTGCCAGCAGACCCGGTAGGAGCTCCTATAATTCACCCCTCCACTTT CASRPGRSSYNSPLHF
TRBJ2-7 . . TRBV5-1 TGCGCCAGCAGCTTGGACGGCACTAACTACGAGCAGTACTTC CASSLDGTNYEQYF
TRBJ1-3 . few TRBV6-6 TGTGCCAGCAAGGCAGGGAGGACTGGAAACACCATATATTTT CASKAGRTGNTIYF
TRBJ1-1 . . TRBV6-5 TGTGCCAGCAGTCCACAGCGGGAGTCCTCTGAAGCTTTCTTT CASSPQRESSEAFF
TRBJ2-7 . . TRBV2 TGTGCCAGCAGTCGCCCGCAGGGCGGAGTATACGAGCAGTACTTC CASSRPQGGVYEQYF
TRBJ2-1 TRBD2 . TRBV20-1 TGCAGTGCTAGTGGACTAGCGGGAGCAAATGAGCAGTTCTTC CSASGLAGANEQFF
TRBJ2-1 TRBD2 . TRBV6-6 TGTGCCAGCAGTTACTCACGCGGGAGAGGCGGCAATGAGCAGTTCTTC CASSYSRGRGGNEQFF
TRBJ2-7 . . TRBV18 TGTGCCAGCTCACGGTCAAGTACGGGCGAGCAGTACTTC CASSRSSTGEQYF
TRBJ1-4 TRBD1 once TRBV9 TGTGCCAGCAGCCCCCAGACAGGGGTGCGGGAAAAACTGTTTTTT CASSPQTGVREKLFF
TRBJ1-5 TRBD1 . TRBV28 TGTGCCAGCAGTTTGCTTCCGGGACAGGGGAATCAGCCCCAGCATTTT CASSLLPGQGNQPQHF
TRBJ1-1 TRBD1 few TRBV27 TGTGCCAGCAGTTCCGGGACAGGGACCGCTGAAGCTTTCTTT CASSSGTGTAEAFF
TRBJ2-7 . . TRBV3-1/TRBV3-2 TGTGCCAGCAGCCCCCTGGCAGGGCGCTACGAGCAGTACTTC CASSPLAGRYEQYF
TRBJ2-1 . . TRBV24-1 TGTGCCACCAGTAAGACGGGAGTTTACAATGAGCAGTTCTTC CATSKTGVYNEQFF